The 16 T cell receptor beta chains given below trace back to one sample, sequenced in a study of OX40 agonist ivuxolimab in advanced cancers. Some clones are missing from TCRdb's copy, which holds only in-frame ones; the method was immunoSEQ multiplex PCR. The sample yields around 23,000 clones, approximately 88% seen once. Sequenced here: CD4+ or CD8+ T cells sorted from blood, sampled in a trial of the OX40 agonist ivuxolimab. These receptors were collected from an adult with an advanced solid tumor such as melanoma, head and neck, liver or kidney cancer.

The CDR3 DNA reads TGTGCCTGGAGTGTACCCAGCGGGAAAAGAATATCCTACGAGCAGTACTTC. Translation gives CAWSVPSGKRISYEQYF. The rearrangement links TRBV30 to TRBJ2-7; 7 bases align to TRBD2. J gave up 1 base and V 0 bases, and 12 bases lay outside the gene matches. This CDR3 has 17 residues. Germline V gives CDR1 GTSNPN, CDR2 SVGIG (reference sequence).

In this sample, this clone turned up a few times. CDR3 bases: TGTGCCTGGAGTTTGCTGGGAAACTATGGCTACACCTTC. Its protein is CAWSLLGNYGYTF. This sequence joins TRBV30 and TRBJ1-2; D gene unclear. CDR3 size: 13 residues. Germline V gene sequence: CDR1 GTSNPN, CDR2 SVGIG (reference sequence). Trimming took 2 bases from V and 2 from J, leaving 9 bases between them.

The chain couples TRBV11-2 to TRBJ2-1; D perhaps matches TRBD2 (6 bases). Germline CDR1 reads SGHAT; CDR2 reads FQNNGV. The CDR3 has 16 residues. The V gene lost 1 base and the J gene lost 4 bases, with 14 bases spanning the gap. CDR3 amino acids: CASSLGLDAEYNEQFF. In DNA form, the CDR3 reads TGTGCCAGCAGCTTAGGACTAGACGCAGAATACAATGAGCAGTTCTTC.

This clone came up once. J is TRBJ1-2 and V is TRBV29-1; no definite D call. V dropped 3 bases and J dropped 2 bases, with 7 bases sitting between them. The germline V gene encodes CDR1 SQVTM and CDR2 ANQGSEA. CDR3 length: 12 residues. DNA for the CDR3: TGCAGCGTTGAGCCCGAAAACTATGGCTACACCTTC. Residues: CSVEPENYGYTF. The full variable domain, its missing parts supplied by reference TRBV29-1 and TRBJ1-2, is SAVISQKPSRDICQRGTSLTIQCQVDSQVTMMFWYRQQPGQSLTLIATANQGSEATYESGFVIDKFPISRPNLTFSTLTVSNMSPEDSSIYLCSVEPENYGYTFGSGTRLTVV.

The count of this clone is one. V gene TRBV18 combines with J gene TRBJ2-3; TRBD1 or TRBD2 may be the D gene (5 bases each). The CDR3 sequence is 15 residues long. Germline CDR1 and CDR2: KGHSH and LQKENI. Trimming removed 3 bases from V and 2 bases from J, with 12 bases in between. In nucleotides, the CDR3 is TGTGCCAGCTCACCCGGGACGTCTAACACAGATACGCAGTATTTT. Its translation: CASSPGTSNTDTQYF.

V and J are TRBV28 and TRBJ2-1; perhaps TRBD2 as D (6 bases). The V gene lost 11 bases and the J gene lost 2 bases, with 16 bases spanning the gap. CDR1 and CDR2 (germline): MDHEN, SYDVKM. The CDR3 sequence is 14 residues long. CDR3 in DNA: TGTGCCGGCCGTAATCGCGGGACCTACAATGAGCAGTTCTTC. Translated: CAGRNRGTYNEQFF.

CDR3 bases: TGTGCCAGCACGCCTCGGCCCAGGGATGAGCAGTTCTTC. As protein: CASTPRPRDEQFF. J is TRBJ2-1 and V is TRBV7-9, with D possibly being TRBD1 (5 bases). Germline CDR1 and CDR2: SEHNR and FQNEAQ (reference sequence). Trimming left V 7 bases short and J 8 bases short, with 15 bases between. There are 13 residues in the CDR3.

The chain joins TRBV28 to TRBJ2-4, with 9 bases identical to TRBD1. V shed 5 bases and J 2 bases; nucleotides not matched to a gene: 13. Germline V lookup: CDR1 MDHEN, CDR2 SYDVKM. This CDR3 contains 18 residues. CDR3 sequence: CASSPRTSGQGTKNIQYF. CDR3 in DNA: TGTGCCAGCAGTCCACGTACCTCCGGACAGGGGACCAAAAACATTCAGTACTTC.

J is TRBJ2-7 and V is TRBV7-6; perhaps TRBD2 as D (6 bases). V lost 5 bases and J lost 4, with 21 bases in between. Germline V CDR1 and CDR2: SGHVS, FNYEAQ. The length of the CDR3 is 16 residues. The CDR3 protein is CASSPARDSKHYEQYF. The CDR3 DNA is TGTGCCAGCAGCCCTGCCCGGGACTCGAAACATTACGAGCAGTACTTC.

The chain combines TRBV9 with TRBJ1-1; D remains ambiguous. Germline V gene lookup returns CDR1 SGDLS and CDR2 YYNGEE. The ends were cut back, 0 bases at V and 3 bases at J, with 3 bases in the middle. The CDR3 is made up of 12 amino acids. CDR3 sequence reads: CASSVGDTEAFF. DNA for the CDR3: TGTGCCAGCAGCGTAGGGGACACTGAAGCTTTCTTT. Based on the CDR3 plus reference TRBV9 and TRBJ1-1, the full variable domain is DSGVTQTPKHLITATGQRVTLRCSPRSGDLSVYWYQQSLDQGLQFLIQYYNGEERAKGNILERFSAQQFPDLHSELNLSSLELGDSALYFCASSVGDTEAFFGQGTRLTVV.

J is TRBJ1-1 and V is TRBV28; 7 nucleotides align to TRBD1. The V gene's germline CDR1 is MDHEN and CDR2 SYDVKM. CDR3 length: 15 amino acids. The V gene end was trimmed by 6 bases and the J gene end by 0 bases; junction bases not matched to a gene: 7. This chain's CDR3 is CASRVADRLNTEAFF. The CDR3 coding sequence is TGTGCCAGCAGGGTCGCGGACAGGTTGAACACTGAAGCTTTCTTT.

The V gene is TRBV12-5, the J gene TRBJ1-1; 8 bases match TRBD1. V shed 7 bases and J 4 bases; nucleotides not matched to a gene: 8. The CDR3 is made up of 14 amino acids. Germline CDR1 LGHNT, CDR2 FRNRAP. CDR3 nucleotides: TGTGCTAGTGCCCCGGACAGGGTTGGCACTGAAGCTTTCTTT. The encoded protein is CASAPDRVGTEAFF.

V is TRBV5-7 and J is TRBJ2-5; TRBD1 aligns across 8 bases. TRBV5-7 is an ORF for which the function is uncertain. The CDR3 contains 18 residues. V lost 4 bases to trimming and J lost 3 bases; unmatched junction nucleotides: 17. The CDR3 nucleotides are TGTGCCAGCAGCCCAAGCTGTAGGACAGGGTCGAAAAAAGAGACCCAGTACTTC. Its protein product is CASSPSCRTGSKKETQYF.

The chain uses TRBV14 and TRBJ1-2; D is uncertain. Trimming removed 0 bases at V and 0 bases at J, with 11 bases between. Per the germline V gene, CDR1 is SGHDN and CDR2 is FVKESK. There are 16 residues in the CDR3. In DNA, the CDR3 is TGTGCCAGCAGCCAAGATGGTCCGGAAGCTAACTATGGCTACACCTTC. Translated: CASSQDGPEANYGYTF.

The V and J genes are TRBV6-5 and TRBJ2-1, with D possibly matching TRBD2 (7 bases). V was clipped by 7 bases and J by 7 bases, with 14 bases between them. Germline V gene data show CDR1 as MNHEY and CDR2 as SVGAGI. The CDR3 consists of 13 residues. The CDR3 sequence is CASTPAGTNEQFF. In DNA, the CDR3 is TGTGCCAGCACCCCAGCGGGGACAAATGAGCAGTTCTTC.

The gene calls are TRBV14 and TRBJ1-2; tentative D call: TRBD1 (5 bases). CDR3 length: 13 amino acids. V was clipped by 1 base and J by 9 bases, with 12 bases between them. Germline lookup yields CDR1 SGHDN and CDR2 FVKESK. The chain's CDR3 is CASSQVSGYSYTF. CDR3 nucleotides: TGTGCCAGCAGCCAAGTCTCAGGGTACAGCTACACCTTC. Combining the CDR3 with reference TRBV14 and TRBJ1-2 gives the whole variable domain EAGVTQFPSHSVIEKGQTVTLRCDPISGHDNLYWYRRVMGKEIKFLLHFVKESKQDESGMPNNRFLAERTGGTYSTLKVQPAELEDSGVYFCASSQVSGYSYTFGSGTRLTVV.